Below, 30 T cell receptor beta chains from the same sample are listed, as sequenced in a study of molecular identifiers for immune sequencing clone quantification. MiXCR was run by TCRdb on the PCR reads, yielding one entry per CDR3 protein. Found here are about 630,000 distinct CDR3 sequences, about 25% of them singletons; the top ten hold about 0.78%. The sequenced sample consisted of naive CD8+ T cells from blood, with Jurkat cell RNA spiked in. Subset described: FACS-sorted CD8+CD4-CCR7+CD45RA+ naive T cells. These receptors were collected from a human donor in good health. Some libraries in this study had Jurkat cell RNA spiked in.

The chain is built from TRBV20-1 and TRBJ2-3; tentative D call: TRBD2 (6 bases). Deletions cut 0 bases from V and 4 bases from J, with 23 bases between. The CDR3 consists of 18 residues. Germline lookup yields CDR1 DFQATT and CDR2 SNEGSKA (reference sequence). For the CDR3, the DNA is TGCAGTGCTAGAGACAGTCCCGGGACTGGTTCGGACGCAGATACGCAGTATTTT. This gives the protein CSARDSPGTGSDADTQYF.

This clonotype was detected ten times or more. The V and J genes are TRBV12-3 or TRBV12-4 and TRBJ2-5; D perhaps matches TRBD2 (7 bases). This CDR3 spans 19 amino acids. With 2 bases removed from V and 4 bases from J, the gap between germline ends came to 26 bases. The CDR3 nucleotides read TGTGCCAGCAGTTTACGACACCCGGCCGTGTGGGGGGGCCCAGAGACCCAGTACTTC. It translates to CASSLRHPAVWGGPETQYF.

The chain has TRBV12-3 or TRBV12-4 and TRBJ2-3, with unresolved D. The CDR3 runs to 14 residues. Trimming removed 3 bases at V and 0 bases at J, with 7 bases between. CDR3 coding DNA: TGTGCCAGCAGTTTCCGGGCTAGCACAGATACGCAGTATTTT. This translates into CASSFRASTDTQYF.

A note on this clonotype: The junction shows a germline mismatch at one end, possibly a read error. This chain links TRBV6-5 with TRBJ2-3; 8 positions match TRBD2. The CDR3 is made up of 15 amino acids. The germline V gene has CDR1 MNHEY and CDR2 SVGAGI. Written as DNA, the CDR3 is TGTGCCAGCAGCCCGCTAGCGGGCAGCACAGATACGCGGTATTTT. As protein: CASSPLAGSTDTRYF.

The V gene is TRBV19, the J gene TRBJ2-2, with 7 bases identical to TRBD2. The germline gives CDR1 LNHDA, CDR2 SQIVND (reference sequence). V was clipped by 6 bases and J by 2 bases; unmatched bases: 6. This CDR3 comprises 15 residues. The CDR3 DNA follows: TGTGCCAGTAGCACGGGGGGACCTAACACCGGGGAGCTGTTTTTT. This codes for CASSTGGPNTGELFF.

This clonotype was observed many times. The gene calls are TRBV5-1 and TRBJ2-7, with TRBD1 matching 9 bases. CDR1 SGHRS and CDR2 YFSETQ come from the germline V gene. J gave up 2 bases and V 2 bases, and 5 bases lay outside the gene matches. The CDR3 contains 15 residues. CDR3 region: CASSLTQGAPYEQYF. For the CDR3, the DNA is TGCGCCAGCAGCTTAACACAGGGGGCGCCCTACGAGCAGTACTTC.

This clonotype was recorded many times. J is TRBJ2-7 and V is TRBV20-1, with a weak D call TRBD1 (6 bases). The germline V gene has CDR1 DFQATT and CDR2 SNEGSKA (reference sequence). Trimming shortened V by 0 bases and J by 0 bases, and 18 bases separated the two germline ends. This CDR3 is built from 17 residues. The CDR3 is CSARDLAGDETSYEQYF. In DNA form, the CDR3 reads TGCAGTGCTAGAGATCTTGCAGGGGACGAGACCTCCTACGAGCAGTACTTC.

This clonotype was seen only a few times. With a much larger clone just one base away, this may be a read error. CDR3 DNA: TGTGCCAGCAGCTTAGCTGGGGGGGCCCCCACAAACATTCAGTACTTC. Residues: CASSLAGGAPTNIQYF. This chain uses TRBV7-2 with TRBJ2-4; maybe TRBD2 (7 bases). Germline CDR1 is SGHTA and CDR2 is FQGNSA. The CDR3 runs to 16 residues. The V end was cut by 0 bases, the J end by 6 bases, with 15 bases between.

This clonotype has just a few counts. The CDR3, as DNA: TGTGCCAGCAGACTGGACACGGGCTCTGGAAACACCATATATTTT. It is translated as CASRLDTGSGNTIYF. The rearrangement joins TRBV2 to TRBJ1-3; possible D gene TRBD1, 5 bases. The CDR3 contains 15 residues. The germline V and J ends were trimmed by 6 bases and 0 bases, with 12 bases remaining between them. From germline, CDR1 is SNHLY and CDR2 FYNNEI.

This clonotype was picked up a small number of times. This sequence joins TRBV12-3 or TRBV12-4 and TRBJ2-5, with unresolved D. V shed 1 base and J shed 3 bases, with 12 bases lying between them. The CDR3 length is 15 residues. Here the CDR3 reads CASSLVWAQKETQYF. The DNA of the CDR3 is TGTGCCAGCAGTTTAGTTTGGGCCCAAAAAGAGACCCAGTACTTC.

This clonotype appeared many times. The rearrangement joins TRBV11-2 to TRBJ2-2, with D hard to call. Germline lookup yields CDR1 SGHAT and CDR2 FQNNGV. V was clipped by 0 bases and J by 6 bases, with 5 bases between them. The CDR3 totals 13 residues. CDR3 in amino acids: CASSLDLPGELFF. For the CDR3, the DNA is TGTGCCAGCAGCTTAGATTTGCCCGGGGAGCTGTTTTTT.

The chain couples TRBV12-3 or TRBV12-4 to TRBJ2-6; 9 positions agree with TRBD1. After removal of 7 bases from V and 18 bases from J, the junction contained 22 bases not matched to a gene. The CDR3 is 16 amino acids. The CDR3 coding sequence is TGTGCCAGCAAGGGACAGGGATCTTCTGGGGCCAACGTCTCGACTTTC. Protein sequence: CASKGQGSSGANVSTF.

The genes are TRBV20-1 and TRBJ1-2; 10 positions match TRBD1. V lost 2 bases to trimming and J lost 4 bases; unmatched junction nucleotides: 4. The CDR3 spans 14 residues. Germline V lookup: CDR1 DFQATT, CDR2 SNEGSKA (reference sequence). The CDR3 sequence is CSARLDRGTYGYTF. The CDR3 DNA follows: TGCAGTGCTAGATTGGACAGGGGGACCTATGGCTACACCTTC.

The CDR3 loop is CATSTAGGAIQETQYF. CDR3 sequence (DNA): TGTGCCACCAGCACAGCCGGGGGGGCAATACAAGAGACCCAGTACTTC. The V and J genes are TRBV15 and TRBJ2-5; TRBD2 agrees at 8 bases. Germline V CDR1 and CDR2: LNHNV, YYDKDF (reference sequence). Losses at the gene ends were 4 bases for V and 2 bases for J; bases not matched to a gene: 9. The CDR3 spans 16 residues.

This clonotype was seen only a few times. The chain links TRBV30 to TRBJ1-1; D remains ambiguous. CDR1 GTSNPN and CDR2 SVGIG come from the germline V gene (reference sequence). With 5 bases removed from V and 6 bases from J, the gap between germline ends came to 16 bases. The CDR3 covers 13 residues. The CDR3 loop is CAWRPWISPEAFF. In DNA, the CDR3 is TGTGCCTGGCGACCATGGATCTCCCCTGAAGCTTTCTTT.

This clonotype appeared a few times. This may come from a read error, since a much larger clone is one base off. V usage is TRBV6-8 and J usage is TRBJ2-7; 8 bases are a match to TRBD2. Germline CDR1 is MNHGY and CDR2 is SAAAGT. This CDR3 has 15 residues. The CDR3 DNA reads TGTGCCAGCAGTTTGGAACCGGGGGGGGCCGGCGAGCGGTACTTC. This gives the protein CASSLEPGGAGERYF.

This clonotype has a count of ten or more. V gene TRBV29-1 combines with J gene TRBJ2-7; D ambiguous. V gave up 6 bases and J gave up 3 bases, with 9 bases separating them. Germline CDR1 SQVTM, CDR2 ANQGSEA. The CDR3 runs 11 residues. The CDR3 here is CSVSQNYEQYF. The CDR3 DNA reads TGCAGCGTCTCACAGAACTACGAGCAGTACTTC.

The sample holds a few counts of this clonotype. This chain connects TRBV5-3 to TRBJ2-3; D perhaps matches TRBD2 (6 bases). TRBV5-3 is classed as an ORF, of uncertain function. Trimming left V 8 bases short and J 1 base short, with 17 bases between. This CDR3 comprises 15 residues. The CDR3 sequence: CASSPSARRTDTQYF. CDR3 bases: TGTGCCAGCAGCCCTAGCGCGAGACGCACAGATACGCAGTATTTT.

At least ten counts were recorded for this clonotype. This chain uses TRBV7-2 with TRBJ1-6; D remains ambiguous. The CDR3 covers 18 residues. The germline CDR1 and CDR2 sequences are SGHTA and FQGNSA. Trimming stripped 1 base from V and 0 bases from J, with 13 bases between. CDR3 sequence: CASSLEDGVSSYNSPLHF. Written as DNA, the CDR3 is TGTGCCAGCAGCTTAGAGGACGGAGTAAGCTCCTATAATTCACCCCTCCACTTT.

This clonotype was seen many times. V usage is TRBV15 and J usage is TRBJ2-2; TRBD1 or TRBD2 may be the D gene (5 bases each). Trimming cost V 0 bases and J 3 bases, with 20 bases left between them. The CDR3 is 19 amino acids. Germline V gives CDR1 LNHNV, CDR2 YYDKDF (reference sequence). This CDR3 reads CATSREGTYLLRDTGELFF. In DNA form, the CDR3 reads TGTGCCACCAGCAGAGAGGGGACCTACCTCCTTAGGGACACCGGGGAGCTGTTTTTT.

V gene TRBV6-2 or TRBV6-3 combines with J gene TRBJ2-7; 13 nucleotides match TRBD2. V lost 2 bases and J lost 2; bases outside the gene matches: 9. Looked up from germline, CDR1 is MNHEY and CDR2 is SVGEGT. The CDR3 totals 18 residues. The CDR3 nucleotides read TGTGCCAGCAGTTACGCCCTCCGACTAGCGGGAGGCGCCTACGAGCAGTACTTC. This translates into CASSYALRLAGGAYEQYF.

The chain couples TRBV11-2 to TRBJ2-3, with 8 bases fitting TRBD2. Losses at the gene ends were 7 bases for V and 3 bases for J; bases not matched to a gene: 6. The CDR3 runs 14 residues. CDR1 SGHAT and CDR2 FQNNGV come from the germline V gene. In nucleotides, the CDR3 is TGTGCCAGCAATCTAGCGGGTAGAACAGATACGCAGTATTTT. This codes for CASNLAGRTDTQYF.

This chain connects TRBV30 to TRBJ1-6, with unresolved D. V lost 2 bases and J 7 bases, leaving 9 bases between the germline ends. CDR3 size: 13 residues. Germline-derived CDR1 and CDR2 are GTSNPN and SVGIG (reference sequence). The CDR3 DNA sequence: TGTGCCTGGAGTTTGGGCTCGAATTCACCCCTCCACTTT. Translated, it gives CAWSLGSNSPLHF. Based on the CDR3 plus reference TRBV30 and TRBJ1-6, the full variable domain is SQTIHQWPATLVQPVGSPLSLECTVEGTSNPNLYWYRQAAGRGLQLLFYSVGIGQISSEVPQNLSASRPQDRQFILSSKKLLLSDSGFYLCAWSLGSNSPLHFGNGTRLTVT.

This clonotype has ten or more counts. This chain links TRBV7-9 with TRBJ2-7, with 8 bases identical to TRBD1. The CDR3 runs to 14 residues. Germline-derived CDR1 and CDR2 are SEHNR and FQNEAQ (reference sequence). Trimming removed 4 bases from V and 7 bases from J; junction bases left unmatched: 9. The CDR3, as DNA: TGTGCCAGCAGCTCACCGACAGGGGTGGGTGAGCAGTACTTC. Translation gives CASSSPTGVGEQYF.

In this sample, this clonotype turned up many times. The rearrangement links TRBV5-1 to TRBJ2-7; D may match TRBD1 or TRBD2 (6 bases each). Trimming cost V 4 bases and J 7 bases, with 15 bases left between them. The CDR3 loop spans 13 amino acids. Germline V CDR1 and CDR2: SGHRS, YFSETQ. This CDR3 is CASSRGDAEEQYF. CDR3 bases: TGCGCCAGCAGCAGGGGGGACGCAGAGGAGCAGTACTTC.

The chain links TRBV7-7 to TRBJ2-3; 10 bases agree with TRBD2. V lost 5 bases to trimming and J lost 6 bases; unmatched junction nucleotides: 8. The length of the CDR3 is 15 residues. Germline lookup yields CDR1 SSHAT and CDR2 FNYEAQ (reference sequence). The DNA of the CDR3 is TGTGCCAGCAGCCCAACACTAGCGGGGCTGGATACGCAGTATTTT. Encoded protein: CASSPTLAGLDTQYF.

This clonotype was found many times. The CDR3 DNA follows: TGCGCCAGCACGGACATCAACACTGAAGCTTTCTTT. Protein sequence: CASTDINTEAFF. The chain joins TRBV4-1 to TRBJ1-1; a possible D gene is TRBD1 (5 bases). Germline V lookup: CDR1 MGHRA, CDR2 YSYEKL. The CDR3 contains 12 residues. Trimming removed 7 bases at V and 2 bases at J, with 8 bases between.

Concerning this clonotype: Relative to the germline gene, one junction end is altered; a read error may explain this. The chain couples TRBV7-9 to TRBJ1-4; D not resolved. The length of the CDR3 is 14 residues. Germline CDR1 reads SEHNR; CDR2 reads FQNEAQ (reference sequence). CDR3 DNA sequence: TGTGCCAGCAGCTTATTAGAACCGGATGAAAAACCGTTTTTT. Residues: CASSLLEPDEKPFF.

V gene TRBV23-1 combines with J gene TRBJ2-5, with TRBD2 identical over 12 bases. TRBV23-1 is an ORF for which the function is uncertain. The CDR3 is 21 residues long. V dropped 0 bases and J dropped 5; count of bases not matched to a gene: 19. CDR3 nucleotide sequence: TGCGCCAGCAGTCAATCGCTTTTGACAGCGACTAGCGGGAGCGGTCGGGAGACCCAGTACTTC. Translating gives CASSQSLLTATSGSGRETQYF.

This clonotype has a handful of counts. This chain uses TRBV7-6 with TRBJ1-4; D remains unclear. Germline CDR1 SGHVS, CDR2 FNYEAQ. Trimming removed 3 bases at V and 0 bases at J, with 11 bases between. CDR3 length: 16 amino acids. This CDR3 reads CASSLGYGTTNEKLFF. The CDR3 DNA reads TGTGCCAGCAGCTTGGGGTACGGCACAACTAATGAAAAACTGTTTTTT.